The next 31 T cell receptor beta chains were all read from a single sample in a study of blood T cell repertoires in COVID-19. The table came from immunoSEQ multiplex PCR; TCRdb's copy has only in-frame clones and leaves some out. The sample includes 250,000 to 350,000 clones, 70% to 85% of them seen just once. Sequencing was carried out using peripheral blood. The receptors were sampled from a human donor with COVID-19, enrolled during active disease. The donor label of this sample is uncertain.

In its sample, this clone was seen a few times. The V gene is TRBV2, the J gene TRBJ2-1; 9 bases map to TRBD2. Germline V gene data show CDR1 as SNHLY and CDR2 as FYNNEI. The length of the CDR3 is 14 residues. The ends lost 7 bases at V and 7 bases at J; junction bases unmatched: 8. The CDR3 here is CASNAAGGRNEQFF. The DNA for the CDR3 is TGTGCCAGCAATGCAGCGGGAGGACGGAATGAGCAGTTCTTC.

V usage is TRBV30 and J usage is TRBJ1-1, with TRBD1 as a possible D gene (6 bases). This CDR3 is 12 amino acids long. CDR1 GTSNPN and CDR2 SVGIG come from the germline V gene (reference sequence). V was shortened by 4 bases and J by 5 bases, with 11 bases between the two germline ends. The CDR3 region has the DNA TGTGCCTGGATGGACAGATCGACTGAAGCTTTCTTT. This translates into CAWMDRSTEAFF.

The V and J genes are TRBV5-6 and TRBJ2-2, with TRBD2 matching over 10 bases. Germline V gene sequence: CDR1 SGHDT, CDR2 YYEEEE. The V segment lost 7 bases and the J segment 6 bases; nucleotides outside the gene matches: 21. This CDR3 region has 19 residues. The DNA for the CDR3 is TGTGCCAGCGGACAAGTTCCTAGCGGGAGCCCCGAAGGGCCCGGGGAGCTGTTTTTT. This gives the protein CASGQVPSGSPEGPGELFF.

Only one count was recorded for this clone. The chain recombines TRBV19 with TRBJ2-1; 7 bases fit TRBD2. Germline CDR1 and CDR2: LNHDA and SQIVND (reference sequence). The CDR3 runs to 18 residues. V lost 1 base to trimming and J lost 3 bases; unmatched junction nucleotides: 12. CDR3 loop: CASSIAQRAGVNYNEQFF. CDR3 sequence (DNA): TGTGCCAGTAGTATAGCCCAGAGGGCGGGAGTCAACTACAATGAGCAGTTCTTC.

This clone was seen a single time. The rearrangement links TRBV14 to TRBJ2-1; 7 bases are a match to TRBD2. V gave up 6 bases and J gave up 4 bases; unmatched junction bases: 12. The length of the CDR3 is 16 residues. Germline CDR1 is SGHDN and CDR2 is FVKESK. CDR3: CASSPVAGSRYNEQFF. CDR3 nucleotide sequence: TGTGCCAGCAGTCCAGTAGCGGGTTCGCGTTACAATGAGCAGTTCTTC.

This chain connects TRBV2 to TRBJ1-5; 11 nucleotides agree with TRBD1. The CDR3 contains 15 residues. V shed 4 bases and J 5 bases; nucleotides not matched to a gene: 4. Germline CDR1 reads SNHLY; CDR2 reads FYNNEI. CDR3 sequence reads: CASSADRGHHQPQHF. CDR3 nucleotide sequence: TGTGCCAGCAGTGCGGACAGGGGGCATCATCAGCCCCAGCATTTT.

The chain couples TRBV2 to TRBJ1-2, with D unresolved. The CDR3 is made up of 14 amino acids. V lost 2 bases and J 1 base, leaving 8 bases between the germline ends. Per germline, CDR1 SNHLY and CDR2 FYNNEI. For the CDR3, the DNA is TGTGCCAGCAGTGAACTCCGGGGTAACTATGGCTACACCTTC. Residues: CASSELRGNYGYTF.

The CDR3 coding sequence is TGCGCCAGCAGCTTGGCCTCTACGAGTACCCTACCATCCTACAATGAGCAGTTCTTC. Protein sequence: CASSLASTSTLPSYNEQFF. The chain employs TRBV5-1 and TRBJ2-1; no reliable D call. The ends were cut back, 0 bases at V and 1 base at J, with 20 bases in the middle. The CDR3 contains 19 residues. Germline CDR1 reads SGHRS; CDR2 reads YFSETQ. Full variable domain (outside the CDR3, taken from reference TRBV5-1 and TRBJ2-1): KAGVTQTPRYLIKTRGQQVTLSCSPISGHRSVSWYQQTPGQGLQFLFEYFSETQRNKGNFPGRFSGRQFSNSRSEMNVSTLELGDSALYLCASSLASTSTLPSYNEQFFGPGTRLTVL.

This chain uses TRBV13 with TRBJ2-7; a weak D match, TRBD2 (5 bases). CDR3 length: 16 amino acids. Trimming left V 4 bases short and J 4 bases short, with 20 bases between. Germline CDR1 PRHDT, CDR2 FYEKMQ (reference sequence). CDR3: CASSSRSGRRTYEQYF. DNA for the CDR3: TGTGCCAGCAGCTCCCGGTCGGGGAGAAGAACTTACGAGCAGTACTTC.

This clone was counted once. This chain connects TRBV6-6 to TRBJ2-1; possibly TRBD2 for D (6 bases). V shed 4 bases and J shed 6 bases, with 16 bases lying between them. CDR3 size: 15 residues. CDR1 and CDR2 (germline): MNHNY, SVGAGI (reference sequence). The CDR3 region is CASSSRHRELNEQFF. DNA of the CDR3: TGTGCCAGCAGTTCCCGCCATCGGGAGCTCAATGAGCAGTTCTTC.

The V call is TRBV3-1 (or the pseudogene TRBV3-2), the J call TRBJ1-2; D not resolved. V lost 0 bases and J 4 bases, leaving 9 bases between the germline ends. CDR3 size: 14 residues. Germline-derived CDR1 and CDR2 are LGHDT and YNNKEL (reference sequence). The CDR3 reads CASSQDAGGYGYTF. As DNA, the CDR3 is TGTGCCAGCAGCCAAGATGCGGGAGGCTATGGCTACACCTTC.

The chain couples TRBV16 to TRBJ1-1; weak D call: TRBD1 (6 bases). The CDR3 has 13 amino acids. CDR1 KGHSY and CDR2 FQNENV come from the germline V gene. The V gene lost 8 bases and the J gene lost 3 bases, with 13 bases spanning the gap. CDR3 sequence reads: CASSLYRDTEAFF. The CDR3 DNA is TGTGCCAGCTCACTATACAGGGACACTGAAGCTTTCTTT. Full variable domain (outside the CDR3, taken from reference TRBV16 and TRBJ1-1): GEEVAQTPKHLVRGEGQKAKLYCAPIKGHSYVFWYQQVLKNEFKFLISFQNENVFDETGMPKERFSAKCLPNSPCSLEIQATKLEDSAVYFCASSLYRDTEAFFGQGTRLTVV.

V and J are TRBV28 and TRBJ1-5; D perhaps matches TRBD1 (5 bases). Germline CDR1 is MDHEN and CDR2 is SYDVKM. This CDR3 contains 17 residues. The V gene lost 6 bases and the J gene lost 0 bases, with 18 bases spanning the gap. The CDR3 region is CASSSPQGTFSNQPQHF. In DNA form, the CDR3 reads TGTGCCAGCAGCTCCCCCCAAGGGACTTTTAGCAATCAGCCCCAGCATTTT.

The V and J genes are TRBV11-2 and TRBJ1-3; D is unclear. From germline, CDR1 is SGHAT and CDR2 FQNNGV. V lost 4 bases to trimming and J lost 3 bases, with 10 bases between them. This CDR3 spans 14 amino acids. The CDR3 sequence: CASSSWTVGNTIYF. The DNA of the CDR3 is TGTGCCAGCAGCTCCTGGACTGTTGGAAACACCATATATTTT.

This clone was observed a single time. The CDR3 sequence is CASSARTSGTSYEQYF. DNA of the CDR3: TGTGCCAGCAGTGCTCGGACTAGCGGGACCTCCTACGAGCAGTACTTC. The chain employs TRBV2 and TRBJ2-7; TRBD2 matches at 12 bases. This CDR3 has 16 amino acids. In germline, CDR1 is SNHLY, CDR2 FYNNEI. Trimming removed 4 bases from V and 0 bases from J; junction bases left unmatched: 4.

The chain employs TRBV6-5 and TRBJ1-2; D is unclear. The CDR3 consists of 14 residues. Trimming cost V 2 bases and J 0 bases, with 7 bases left between them. Germline V gene data show CDR1 as MNHEY and CDR2 as SVGAGI. Written as DNA, the CDR3 is TGTGCCAGCAGTTACGGCGGCGCTAACTATGGCTACACCTTC. Translating gives CASSYGGANYGYTF.

This sequence joins TRBV30 and TRBJ2-3; tentatively, D is TRBD1 (5 bases). CDR3 length: 16 amino acids. The germline V gene has CDR1 GTSNPN and CDR2 SVGIG (reference sequence). V lost 2 bases and J lost 0, with 15 bases in between. CDR3 sequence: CAWSIGASTSTDTQYF. The DNA for the CDR3 is TGTGCCTGGAGTATAGGGGCGTCGACTAGCACAGATACGCAGTATTTT.

This sequence joins TRBV30 and TRBJ2-3; the D gene is possibly TRBD2 (6 bases). The CDR3 loop spans 12 amino acids. Germline CDR1 GTSNPN, CDR2 SVGIG (reference sequence). Trimming pared 7 bases from V and 4 bases from J, leaving 12 bases between. CDR3: CASSGVADTQYF. The DNA of the CDR3 is TGTGCCTCCTCGGGAGTCGCAGATACGCAGTATTTT.

V gene TRBV7-2 combines with J gene TRBJ2-1, with TRBD2 matching over 7 bases. CDR3 length: 13 amino acids. Germline V gives CDR1 SGHTA, CDR2 FQGNSA. V shed 5 bases, J shed 10 bases, and the junction held 8 bases outside the gene matches. The CDR3 bases are TGTGCCAGCAGCATCTCGGGGGGTAGGGAGCAGTTCTTC. It yields the protein CASSISGGREQFF.

The CDR3 region has the DNA TGCAGCGCCACCCCCTCAGCGGATACGCAGTATTTT. Amino acid sequence: CSATPSADTQYF. The V gene is TRBV29-1, the J gene TRBJ2-3; D ambiguous. Trimming left V 7 bases short and J 6 bases short, with 14 bases between. The V gene's germline CDR1 is SQVTM and CDR2 ANQGSEA. The CDR3 totals 12 residues.

With respect to this clone: The junction differs from germline at one of its ends, possibly a read error. The chain couples TRBV6-5 to TRBJ2-1, with D hard to call. Per the germline V gene, CDR1 is MNHEY and CDR2 is SVGAGI. The CDR3 sequence is 15 residues long. CDR3 region: CASSYSGVPYTEQFF. In DNA form, the CDR3 reads TGTGCCAGCAGTTACTCAGGAGTCCCCTACACTGAGCAGTTCTTC.

This chain uses TRBV10-3 with TRBJ2-6; 8 bases match TRBD1. After removal of 3 bases from V and 0 bases from J, the junction contained 10 bases not matched to a gene. The V gene's germline CDR1 is ENHRY and CDR2 SYGVKD. The CDR3 has 19 amino acids. The DNA of the CDR3 is TGTGCCATCAGTGATCATAGGGACAGGAGAACCTCTGGGGCCAACGTCCTGACTTTC. Translated: CAISDHRDRRTSGANVLTF.

The chain recombines TRBV29-1 with TRBJ1-5, with D uncertain. Germline CDR1 reads SQVTM; CDR2 reads ANQGSEA. V lost 4 bases and J lost 9, with 13 bases in between. There are 12 residues in the CDR3. This CDR3 is CSVVTGKGPQHF. CDR3 in DNA: TGCAGCGTTGTGACCGGGAAGGGGCCCCAGCATTTT.

The V and J genes are TRBV9 and TRBJ1-1; tentative D call: TRBD1 (5 bases). There are 13 residues in the CDR3. Germline CDR1 reads SGDLS; CDR2 reads YYNGEE. V lost 6 bases and J 1 base, leaving 10 bases between the germline ends. The CDR3 bases are TGTGCCAGCAAACCCCAGGGGAACACTGAAGCTTTCTTT. Translated: CASKPQGNTEAFF.

The rearrangement joins TRBV29-1 to TRBJ2-1; 10 bases are a match to TRBD2. CDR1 SQVTM and CDR2 ANQGSEA come from the germline V gene. CDR3 length equals 14 residues. V was clipped by 4 bases and J by 7 bases; unmatched bases: 7. CDR3 nucleotide sequence: TGCAGCGTTGCTGTAGCGGGAGGTTATAATGAGCAGTTCTTC. This sequence encodes CSVAVAGGYNEQFF.

The DNA for the CDR3 is TGTGCCAGCAGTGGCAGCCAGGAACGGTTTTCGACTAGCGGTAGCACAGATACGCAGTATTTT. Its protein is CASSGSQERFSTSGSTDTQYF. The chain links TRBV27 to TRBJ2-3, with 9 bases fitting TRBD2. The junction had 21 bases not matched to a gene; V was cut back by 5 bases and J by 0 bases. Germline V gives CDR1 MNHEY, CDR2 SMNVEV (reference sequence). The CDR3 is 21 residues long.

J is TRBJ2-1 and V is TRBV9; TRBD2 is a possible D gene (5 bases). The germline CDR1 and CDR2 sequences are SGDLS and YYNGEE. This CDR3 is 14 amino acids long. V dropped 3 bases and J dropped 3 bases, with 10 bases sitting between them. In DNA, the CDR3 is TGTGCCAGCAGCGGGAAACGGGACTACAATGAGCAGTTCTTC. It is translated as CASSGKRDYNEQFF.

The chain joins TRBV27 to TRBJ2-3, with TRBD1 matching over 7 bases. Germline CDR1 is MNHEY and CDR2 is SMNVEV (reference sequence). Trimming at V came to 5 bases and at J to 0 bases, leaving 20 bases not matched to a gene. This CDR3 comprises 20 residues. As DNA, the CDR3 is TGTGCCAGCAGTGAATTGGGGACAGAGCTTACCCGCCGCAGCACAGATACGCAGTATTTT. Translating gives CASSELGTELTRRSTDTQYF.

As concerns this clone: This specimen includes other DNA sequences encoding the same CDR3. The genes are TRBV7-2 and TRBJ2-3, with a possible D match to TRBD2 (6 bases). This CDR3 comprises 14 residues. The germline V gene has CDR1 SGHTA and CDR2 FQGNSA. Trimming removed 3 bases at V and 0 bases at J, with 7 bases between. CDR3 bases: TGTGCCAGCAGCTTCAGCGGGAGCACAGATACGCAGTATTTT. It translates to CASSFSGSTDTQYF.

On this clone itself: Other DNA sequences in the same sample also yield this CDR3. The chain has TRBV6-5 and TRBJ2-1; TRBD1 aligns across 8 bases. J gave up 2 bases and V 0 bases, and 0 bases lay outside the gene matches. This CDR3 is built from 15 residues. Germline CDR1 reads MNHEY; CDR2 reads SVGAGI. This CDR3 is CASSYSQGAYNEQFF. The CDR3 nucleotides read TGTGCCAGCAGTTACTCACAGGGGGCCTACAATGAGCAGTTCTTC.

This chain uses TRBV10-3 with TRBJ1-2; TRBD1 agrees at 7 bases. J was trimmed by 3 bases and V by 6 bases; bases with no gene match: 10. This CDR3 is built from 15 residues. CDR1 is ENHRY, CDR2 SYGVKD, per germline. The CDR3 DNA follows: TGTGCCATCAGACCCTTGACAGGGAGGTACTATGGCTACACCTTC. It yields the protein CAIRPLTGRYYGYTF.